Each of the 6 T cell receptor beta chains below was sequenced from the same sample in a study of T cell changes during pregnancy in multiple sclerosis (dated by TCRdb to the late 2010s). Library creation used the immunoSEQ multiplex PCR assay. The table comes from immuneACCESS by way of TCRdb, which keeps in-frame sequences with V and J called. Part of the clones is missing from these tables; in studies checked, under half for an unresolved V gene and the rest for unknown reasons. The sample table contains about 38,000 clones; only one count was recorded for more than 85% of them. Roughly 12% of the sample comes from the top ten. The material sequenced was CD8+ T cells from peripheral blood mononuclear cells, taken after pregnancy. Source of these receptors: a female donor with multiple sclerosis, enrolled in a pregnancy study.

J is TRBJ1-2 and V is TRBV5-6; D is ambiguous. The V end was cut by 3 bases, the J end by 1 base, with 10 bases between. The CDR3 has 14 residues. From germline, CDR1 is SGHDT and CDR2 YYEEEE. In DNA, the CDR3 is TGTGCCAGCAGCTCTGAGGCAGATAACTATGGCTACACCTTC. Residues: CASSSEADNYGYTF.

The rearrangement joins TRBV7-6 to TRBJ2-7; TRBD1 agrees at 10 bases. The germline V gene has CDR1 SGHVS and CDR2 FNYEAQ. V shed 3 bases, J shed 2 bases, and the junction held 4 bases outside the gene matches. This CDR3 spans 15 amino acids. This CDR3 is CASSFGQGGAYEQYF. The CDR3 bases are TGTGCCAGCAGCTTCGGACAGGGGGGGGCCTACGAGCAGTACTTC.

The chain joins TRBV7-9 to TRBJ1-4, with TRBD1 identical over 9 bases. The germline CDR1 and CDR2 sequences are SEHNR and FQNEAQ (reference sequence). This CDR3 comprises 17 residues. V shed 5 bases and J 5 bases; nucleotides not matched to a gene: 12. The CDR3 sequence is CASSLPSSGTGNEKLFF. Here the CDR3 DNA reads TGTGCCAGCAGCCTCCCTAGCTCCGGGACAGGGAATGAAAAACTGTTTTTT. Full variable domain (missing parts from reference TRBV7-9 and TRBJ1-4): DTGVSQNPRHKITKRGQNVTFRCDPISEHNRLYWYRQTLGQGPEFLTYFQNEAQLEKSRLLSDRFSAERPKGSFSTLEIQRTEQGDSAMYLCASSLPSSGTGNEKLFFGSGTQLSVL.

The genes are TRBV18 and TRBJ1-2, with D tentatively TRBD1 (5 bases). Germline CDR1 and CDR2: KGHSH and LQKENI. This CDR3 region has 17 residues. The V end lost 4 bases, the J end lost 0 bases, and 18 bases lay between the germline ends. CDR3 bases: TGTGCCAGCTCACGTAGCGGGGCGTCTCCTGCTAACTATGGCTACACCTTC. Its protein is CASSRSGASPANYGYTF.

The rearrangement joins TRBV6-5 to TRBJ1-3, with D possibly matching TRBD1 (5 bases). CDR1 and CDR2 from the germline V gene are MNHEY and SVGAGI. V lost 2 bases to trimming and J lost 3 bases, with 8 bases between them. This CDR3 contains 14 residues. The CDR3 coding sequence is TGTGCCAGCAGTTACCAGGGAAGTGGAAACACCATATATTTT. Encoded protein: CASSYQGSGNTIYF.

The chain is built from TRBV9 and TRBJ1-1; D gene uncertain. The germline gives CDR1 SGDLS, CDR2 YYNGEE. V was clipped by 0 bases and J by 0 bases, with 9 bases between them. This CDR3 is built from 15 residues. CDR3 residues: CASSVDGSLNTEAFF. The CDR3 nucleotides read TGTGCCAGCAGCGTAGACGGGTCTTTGAACACTGAAGCTTTCTTT.